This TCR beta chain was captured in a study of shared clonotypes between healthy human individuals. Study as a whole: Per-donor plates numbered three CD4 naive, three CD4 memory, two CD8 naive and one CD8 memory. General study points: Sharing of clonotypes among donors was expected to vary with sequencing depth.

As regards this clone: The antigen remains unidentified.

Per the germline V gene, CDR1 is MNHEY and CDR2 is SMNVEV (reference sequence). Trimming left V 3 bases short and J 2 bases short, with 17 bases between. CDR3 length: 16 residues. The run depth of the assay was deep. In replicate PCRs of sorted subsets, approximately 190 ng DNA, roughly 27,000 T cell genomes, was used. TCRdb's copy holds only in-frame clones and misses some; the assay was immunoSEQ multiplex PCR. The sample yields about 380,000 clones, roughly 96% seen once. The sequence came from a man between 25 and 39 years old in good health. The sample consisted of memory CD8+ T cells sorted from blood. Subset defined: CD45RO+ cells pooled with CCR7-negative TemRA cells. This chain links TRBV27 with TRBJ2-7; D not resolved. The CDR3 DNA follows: TGTGCCAGCAGTTTCTATACCGCAGGCGGACCCTACGAGCAGTACTTC. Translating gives CASSFYTAGGPYEQYF.